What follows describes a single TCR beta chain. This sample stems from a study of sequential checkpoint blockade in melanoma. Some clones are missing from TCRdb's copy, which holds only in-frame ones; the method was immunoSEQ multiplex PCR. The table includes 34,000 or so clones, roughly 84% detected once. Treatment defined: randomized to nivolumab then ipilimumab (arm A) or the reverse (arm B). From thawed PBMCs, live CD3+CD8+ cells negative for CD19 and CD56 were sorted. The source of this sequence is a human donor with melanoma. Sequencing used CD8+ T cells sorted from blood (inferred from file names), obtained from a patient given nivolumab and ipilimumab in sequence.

CDR3 in amino acids: CASSESGTGEGSEQFF. In DNA form, the CDR3 reads TGCGCCAGCAGTGAGTCGGGGACAGGGGAGGGATCCGAGCAGTTCTTC. The rearrangement joins TRBV10-1 to TRBJ2-1, with 10 bases matching TRBD1. The V segment lost 0 bases and the J segment 10 bases; nucleotides outside the gene matches: 9. This CDR3 is built from 16 residues. Per the germline V gene, CDR1 is WNHNN and CDR2 is SYGVQD (reference sequence).